These 30 T cell receptor beta chains share one sample of origin, sequenced in a study of tumor and adjacent non-tumor tissue in lung cancer. RNA was extracted from bulk tissue without any cell sorting. A modified ARM-PCR protocol with three rounds of nested PCR amplified TCRbeta. In TCRdb, the multiplex PCR reads were re-called with MiXCR into one record per CDR3 protein. This sample has 65,000 to 95,000 distinct CDR3 sequences, with around 86% found just once. Material for sequencing was lung tumor tissue. These receptor sequences come from a woman aged 45-59 years with non-small cell lung cancer.

On this clonotype: The conserved phenylalanine or tryptophan normally closing the CDR3 is absent here, so this likely arose from a read error. V and J are TRBV6-6 and TRBJ2-6; TRBD1 matches 7 bases. Germline values: CDR1 MNHNY, CDR2 SVGAGI (reference sequence). The CDR3 covers 15 residues. The junction had 9 bases not matched to a gene; V was cut back by 9 bases and J by 4 bases. The DNA for the CDR3 is TGTGCCAGTAGTCCGACAGGGTTGGGGGCCAACGTCCTGACTTAC. Translating it yields CASSPTGLGANVLTY.

This clonotype was observed a single time. J is TRBJ2-3 and V is TRBV20-1; 10 bases line up with TRBD2. From germline, CDR1 is DFQATT and CDR2 SNEGSKA (reference sequence). This CDR3 comprises 17 residues. Written as DNA, the CDR3 is TGCGATGCTAGAGTAGGGCTAGCGGGGGCTGTCACAGATACGCAGTATTTT. Translating it yields CDARVGLAGAVTDTQYF.

A note on this clonotype: Sequence at one end of the junction differs from germline and may be a read error. The chain couples TRBV6-6 to TRBJ2-6; TRBD1 might be the D (5 bases). This CDR3 has 19 amino acids. Germline CDR1 is MNHNY and CDR2 is SVGAGI (reference sequence). CDR3 region: CASVSRHGAKGSGVNVLTF. In DNA, the CDR3 is TGTGCCAGCGTCTCTAGACATGGGGCTAAAGGCTCTGGGGTCAACGTCCTGACTTTC.

In this sample, this clonotype turned up once. A read error may explain this, as a much larger clone is one base away. The J gene is TRBJ2-1, the V gene TRBV5-1; D may be TRBD1 or TRBD2 (6 bases each). CDR1 is SGHRS and CDR2 is YFSETQ in the germline V gene. There are 16 residues in the CDR3. V was pared by 3 bases and J by 6 bases, with 19 bases between. The CDR3 DNA follows: TGCGCCAGCAGCTCCCCGGGGGCGAGAGTAATCAATGAGCAGTTCTTC. It yields the protein CASSSPGARVINEQFF.

The chain is built from TRBV4-1 and TRBJ1-1; no definite D call. Deletions cut 0 bases from V and 0 bases from J, with 11 bases between. CDR1 MGHRA and CDR2 YSYEKL come from the germline V gene. CDR3 size: 16 residues. The CDR3 protein is CASSQDLHGLNTEAFF. The CDR3, as DNA: TGCGCCAGCAGCCAAGATTTGCACGGGTTGAACACTGAAGCTTTCTTT.

This clonotype was counted many times. V is TRBV6-1 and J is TRBJ2-6, with D perhaps TRBD2 (5 bases). Germline CDR1 is MNHNS and CDR2 is SASEGT. V lost 3 bases, J lost 0 bases, and 6 bases lay in between. The CDR3 covers 15 residues. The CDR3, as DNA: TGTGCCAGCAGTGACCGGGACTCTGGGGCCAACGTCCTGACTTTC. Amino acid sequence: CASSDRDSGANVLTF.

In the case of this clonotype: One end of the junction is discordant with germline, which a read error may explain. The V call is TRBV20-1, the J call TRBJ1-1, with D unresolved. Germline V gene data show CDR1 as DFQATT and CDR2 as SNEGSKA (reference sequence). CDR3 size: 13 residues. Written as DNA, the CDR3 is TGCAGTGCCTGGGAGGGCGGAAACACTCAAGCTTTCTTT. It specifies CSAWEGGNTQAFF.

This clonotype was counted a few times. One end of the junction is discordant with germline, which a read error may explain. The chain employs TRBV20-1 and TRBJ2-1; a possible D gene is TRBD2 (5 bases). Germline CDR1 DFQATT, CDR2 SNEGSKA (reference sequence). This CDR3 is 14 amino acids long. Written as DNA, the CDR3 is TGCAGTGTTAGAGAGGAGGAAGTAAGTAATGAGCAGTTCTTC. Translated: CSVREEEVSNEQFF.

A remark on this clonotype: The junction departs from the called germline gene at one end, perhaps through a read error. The chain employs TRBV11-2 and TRBJ2-7; D not resolved. From germline, CDR1 is SGHAT and CDR2 FQNNGV. The CDR3 runs to 15 residues. For the CDR3, the DNA is TGTGTCAGCAGCTTATCTCAGAGTCCCCCCTACGAGCATTACTTC. Translating it yields CVSSLSQSPPYEHYF.

A word on this clonotype: A read error may explain this, as a much larger clone is one base away. The CDR3 sequence: CASSQRTSDSYNEQFF. CDR3 nucleotides: TGTGCCAGCAGTCAAAGGACTAGCGATTCCTACAATGAGCAGTTCTTC. V is TRBV28 and J is TRBJ2-1; 9 bases map to TRBD2. Germline CDR1 is MDHEN and CDR2 is SYDVKM. V dropped 5 bases and J dropped 1; count of bases not matched to a gene: 6. The CDR3 is 16 residues long.

This clonotype came up once. Since a much larger clone is just one base distant, this may be a read error. The rearrangement uses TRBV2 and TRBJ1-5; D gene ambiguous. This CDR3 is built from 14 residues. V lost 3 bases and J 8 bases, leaving 14 bases between the germline ends. CDR1 and CDR2 (germline): SNHLY, FYNNEI. The DNA for the CDR3 is TGTGCCAGCAGTGACTCGAGAGGGTGGAAGCCCCAGCATTTT. Translating gives CASSDSRGWKPQHF.

To note about this clonotype: One junction end disagrees with the germline gene, perhaps due to a read error. V gene TRBV20-1 combines with J gene TRBJ2-3; weak D call: TRBD2 (5 bases). The CDR3 contains 13 residues. Germline-derived CDR1 and CDR2 are DFQATT and SNEGSKA (reference sequence). Here the CDR3 reads CRALPGYTDTQYF. CDR3 DNA sequence: TGCCGTGCTCTTCCGGGATACACAGATACGCAATATTTT.

The chain employs TRBV20-1 and TRBJ2-5, with a weak D call TRBD2 (5 bases). The ends were cut back, 7 bases at V and 3 bases at J, with 18 bases in the middle. CDR1 and CDR2 from the germline V gene are DFQATT and SNEGSKA (reference sequence). CDR3 size: 14 residues. The CDR3, as DNA: TGCAGTGTTAGTCGTCATCTAGCCGAAGAGACCCAGTACTTC. This translates into CSVSRHLAEETQYF.

With regard to this clonotype: The junction departs from the called germline gene at one end, perhaps through a read error. The chain joins TRBV12-3 or TRBV12-4 to TRBJ2-2; the D gene could be TRBD1 or TRBD2 (5 bases each). There are 16 residues in the CDR3. The CDR3 region is CASSLRGWAVIGELFF. CDR3 nucleotide sequence: TGTGCCAGCAGTTTAAGGGGATGGGCGGTTATCGGGGAGCTATTTTTT.

With regard to this clonotype: The conserved phenylalanine or tryptophan normally closing the CDR3 is absent here, so this likely arose from a read error. The chain recombines TRBV20-1 with TRBJ2-7; D is possibly TRBD2 (5 bases). Germline CDR1 DFQATT, CDR2 SNEGSKA (reference sequence). This CDR3 is 13 amino acids long. As DNA, the CDR3 is TGCAGTGCTAGAGGGCGGGTCTCCAACGAGCAGTACTTA. This translates into CSARGRVSNEQYL.

Worth noting for this clonotype: Germline is not matched at one junction end, which may reflect a read error. CDR3 coding DNA: TGTGCCAGCAACTCGCGGGCGGCAGGACAAAATAGCAATCAGCTCCAGCATTTT. It specifies CASNSRAAGQNSNQLQHF. J is TRBJ1-5 and V is TRBV6-5; a weak D match, TRBD1 (5 bases). Germline V gene data show CDR1 as MNHEY and CDR2 as SVGAGI. CDR3 length: 18 residues.

This clonotype occurred many times. The chain is built from TRBV20-1 and TRBJ1-5, with D possibly matching TRBD1 (6 bases). CDR1 and CDR2 (germline): DFQATT, SNEGSKA (reference sequence). Trimming took 5 bases from V and 0 from J, leaving 11 bases between them. The CDR3 runs 14 residues. The CDR3 coding sequence is TGCAGTGCTCAAACAGGGATTAGCAATCAGCCCCAGCATTTT. Residues: CSAQTGISNQPQHF.

V is TRBV20-1 and J is TRBJ2-3, with D unresolved. Germline CDR1 DFQATT, CDR2 SNEGSKA (reference sequence). The CDR3 sequence is 13 residues long. Written as DNA, the CDR3 is TGCGATGCGCGAAGCGTGGCAGTAAATACGCAGTATTTT. This sequence encodes CDARSVAVNTQYF.

The CDR3 sequence is CSAGQPWSGTSGRWGTDTQYF. For the CDR3, the DNA is TGCAGTGCTGGACAACCCTGGTCCGGGACTAGCGGGAGGTGGGGTACAGATACGCAGTATTTT. V is TRBV20-1 and J is TRBJ2-3; 15 nucleotides line up with TRBD2. Unmatched junction bases numbered 21, after V lost 5 bases and J lost 3 bases. In germline, CDR1 is DFQATT, CDR2 SNEGSKA (reference sequence). The CDR3 covers 21 residues.

This clonotype showed up many times. V and J are TRBV5-4 and TRBJ1-2; D is possibly TRBD1 (5 bases). With 2 bases removed from V and 2 bases from J, the gap between germline ends came to 7 bases. CDR1 is SGHNT and CDR2 is YYREEE in the germline V gene (reference sequence). The CDR3 runs 13 residues. In DNA, the CDR3 is TGTGCCAGCAGCTTCGACAGCAACTATGGCTACACCTTC. Its protein is CASSFDSNYGYTF. The full variable domain, rest sourced from reference TRBV5-4 and TRBJ1-2, is ETGVTQSPTHLIKTRGQQVTLRCSSQSGHNTVSWYQQALGQGPQFIFQYYREEENGRGNFPPRFSGLQFPNYSSELNVNALELDDSALYLCASSFDSNYGYTFGSGTRLTVV.

About this clonotype itself: Relative to the germline gene, one junction end is altered; a read error may explain this. The chain is built from TRBV20-1 and TRBJ1-3, with TRBD1 matching over 8 bases. This CDR3 has 12 amino acids. Per the germline V gene, CDR1 is DFQATT and CDR2 is SNEGSKA (reference sequence). The CDR3 sequence is CSDRTGHNIIYF. CDR3 bases: TGCAGTGATCGGACAGGGCACAACATCATATATTTT.

About this clonotype: This likely comes from a read error, as the CDR3 has no conserved phenylalanine or tryptophan at its end. V and J are TRBV2 and TRBJ2-1; 7 bases align to TRBD1. The germline V gene encodes CDR1 SNHLY and CDR2 FYNNEI. With V trimmed by 7 bases and J by 3 bases, 6 bases remained unmatched. The CDR3 sequence is 14 residues long. The CDR3 loop reads CASTVGTVYNEQFL. In nucleotides, the CDR3 is TGTGCCAGCACGGTGGGGACAGTCTACAATGAGCAGTTCCTC.

In regard to this clonotype: The junction shows a germline mismatch at one end, possibly a read error. This chain connects TRBV7-9 to TRBJ1-6, with unresolved D. This CDR3 contains 14 residues. CDR1 is SEHNR and CDR2 is FQNEAQ in the germline V gene (reference sequence). Written as DNA, the CDR3 is TGTGCCAGCAACTTAGGACGGAATAATTCACCCCTCCACTTT. Its translation is CASNLGRNNSPLHF. Full variable domain (missing parts from reference TRBV7-9 and TRBJ1-6): DTGVSQNPRHKITKRGQNVTFRCDPISEHNRLYWYRQTLGQGPEFLTYFQNEAQLEKSRLLSDRFSAERPKGSFSTLEIQRTEQGDSAMYLCASNLGRNNSPLHFGNGTRLTVT.

Of note for this clonotype: Relative to the germline gene, one junction end is altered; a read error may explain this. The genes are TRBV11-2 and TRBJ1-1, with TRBD1 as a possible D gene (6 bases). CDR1 SGHAT and CDR2 FQNNGV come from the germline V gene. The CDR3 runs 16 residues. For the CDR3, the DNA is TGTGCCAGCAACTCCCGGACAGAGCTCATGAACATTGAAGCTTTCTTT. Encoded protein: CASNSRTELMNIEAFF.

Remarks on this clonotype: The junction does not match germline at one end; this may be a read error. The genes are TRBV29-1 and TRBJ2-7, with a possible D match to TRBD2 (6 bases). There are 13 residues in the CDR3. Germline-derived CDR1 and CDR2 are SQVTM and ANQGSEA. As DNA, the CDR3 is TGCAGCGTGCGGCGGGATACCTGCTACAAGCAGTACTTC. Its protein product is CSVRRDTCYKQYF.

For this clonotype: A junction boundary mismatches the germline segment, possibly from a read error. The chain joins TRBV20-1 to TRBJ1-6; unclear D gene. The germline gives CDR1 DFQATT, CDR2 SNEGSKA (reference sequence). This CDR3 has 15 amino acids. CDR3 loop: CSARVLVTFSSPLHF. The CDR3, as DNA: TGTAGTGCTAGAGTTCTGGTAACGTTTAGTTCACCCCTCCACTTT.

In the case of this clonotype: The junction departs from germline at one end; a sequencing error may be responsible. This chain joins TRBV20-1 and TRBJ2-7; D could derive from TRBD1 or TRBD2 (5 bases each). CDR3 size: 15 residues. Germline loops: CDR1 DFQATT, CDR2 SNEGSKA (reference sequence). The CDR3 bases are TGCAGTGCTAGAGCGCCGGGGCGCAGGGTTTATGAGCAGAACTTC. As protein: CSARAPGRRVYEQNF.

Note on this clonotype: Given the absence of the conserved phenylalanine or tryptophan at the CDR3 end, a read error is likely. V usage is TRBV6-6 and J usage is TRBJ2-7, with TRBD1 as a possible D gene (5 bases). The length of the CDR3 is 16 residues. Per the germline V gene, CDR1 is MNHNY and CDR2 is SVGAGI (reference sequence). This CDR3 is CAGSPGAEDTSYEQYS. DNA of the CDR3: TGTGCCGGCAGCCCCGGCGCCGAGGACACCTCCTACGAGCAGTACTCC.

Points on this clonotype: Sequence at one end of the junction differs from germline and may be a read error. The chain links TRBV29-1 to TRBJ1-1; D is perhaps TRBD1 (6 bases). The CDR3 has 14 residues. In germline, CDR1 is SQVTM, CDR2 ANQGSEA. CDR3 protein: CSVTGCLMNTEAFF. CDR3 in DNA: TGCAGCGTTACAGGGTGCTTGATGAACACTGAGGCTTTCTTT.

This clonotype came up a few times. Sequence at one end of the junction differs from germline and may be a read error. The chain employs TRBV29-1 and TRBJ1-4; possibly TRBD1 for D (6 bases). From germline, CDR1 is SQVTM and CDR2 ANQGSEA. This CDR3 spans 13 amino acids. CDR3 sequence reads: CSVGATGKEKVFF. The CDR3, as DNA: TGCAGCGTTGGAGCCACAGGGAAAGAAAAAGTGTTTTTT.